This T cell receptor (beta chain) was sequenced for a study of blood T cell repertoires in COVID-19. Study summary: COVID-19 samples, acute and convalescent, were from the United States, Italy and Spain.

The assay was immunoSEQ multiplex PCR, and TCRdb's table has in-frame clones only and misses some. The table includes around 500,000 clones, roughly nine tenths detected once. The CDR3 loop spans 13 amino acids. V was pared by 2 bases and J by 8 bases, with 12 bases between. This TCR was sampled from a woman aged 55-75 years who had recovered from COVID-19. This chain uses TRBV12-3 or TRBV12-4 with TRBJ1-2; D unresolved. What was sequenced was PBMCs or T cells enriched from blood (not recorded which). CDR3: CASSLSRSLGYTF. The CDR3, as DNA: TGTGCCAGCAGTTTATCACGTAGTTTGGGCTACACCTTC.